This T cell receptor beta chain was documented in a study of early stage breast cancer tumors. Across the study: About 80% of the 16 invasive tumors were ER+, PR+ and HER2-. Around 9.6-fold was the mean read coverage per sample.

The sample holds a few counts of this clone. Only in-frame clones appear in the TCRdb table, and some are missing; sequencing was by immunoSEQ multiplex PCR. Among about 9,000 clones listed, about 70% were seen once. This CDR3 comprises 17 residues. Germline V CDR1 and CDR2: SGHTA, FQGNSA. Trimming took 2 bases from V and 6 from J; bases not matched to a gene: 12. The sequence came from a person in their 60s with breast cancer. The rearrangement links TRBV7-2 to TRBJ2-3; 9 bases match TRBD2. The sample consisted of normal breast tissue next to the tumor. The CDR3 region has the DNA TGTGCCAGCAGCTTATATTTTCGCGGGAGGGCCGTGGATACGCAGTATTTT. This translates into CASSLYFRGRAVDTQYF. Full variable domain (remainder filled in from reference TRBV7-2 and TRBJ2-3): GAGVSQSPSNKVTEKGKDVELRCDPISGHTALYWYRQSLGQGLEFLIYFQGNSAPDKSGLPSDRFSAERTGGSVSTLTIQRTQQEDSAVYLCASSLYFRGRAVDTQYFGPGTRLTVL.